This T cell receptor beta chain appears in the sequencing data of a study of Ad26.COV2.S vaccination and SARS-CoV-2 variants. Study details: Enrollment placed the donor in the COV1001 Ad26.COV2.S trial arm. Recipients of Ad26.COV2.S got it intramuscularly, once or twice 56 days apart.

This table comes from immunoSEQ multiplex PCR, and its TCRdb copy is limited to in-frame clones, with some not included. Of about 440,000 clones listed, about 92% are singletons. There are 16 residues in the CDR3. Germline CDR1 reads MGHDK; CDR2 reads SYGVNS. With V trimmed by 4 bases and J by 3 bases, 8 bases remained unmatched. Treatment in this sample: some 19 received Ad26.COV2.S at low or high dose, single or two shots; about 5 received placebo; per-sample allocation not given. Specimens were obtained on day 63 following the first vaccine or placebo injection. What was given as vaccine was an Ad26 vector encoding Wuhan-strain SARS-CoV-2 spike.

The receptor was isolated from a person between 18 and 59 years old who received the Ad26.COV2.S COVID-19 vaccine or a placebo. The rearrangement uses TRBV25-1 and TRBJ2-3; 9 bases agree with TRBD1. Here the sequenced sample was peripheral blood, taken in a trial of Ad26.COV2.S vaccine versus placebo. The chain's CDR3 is CASSVAGTGRTDTQYF. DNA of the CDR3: TGTGCCAGCAGTGTAGCCGGGACAGGGAGAACAGATACGCAGTATTTT.